This TCR beta chain emerged from a study of blood T cell repertoires in COVID-19 (TCRdb year 2020). Looking at the study overall: Samples covering the acute and convalescent phases of COVID-19 were provided by collaborators in the United States, Italy and Spain. The material from the prospective study consisted of cDNA or gDNA derived from T cells, B-cell-depleted T cells, or PBMCs. Deeply sampled blood TCRbeta repertoires from subjects exposed to, actively infected with, or recovered from COVID-19 were included in the dataset. A freely available public database, intended as a resource for researchers studying the immune response to SARS-CoV-2, is where the repertoires were released. The samples were drawn from the first 160 participants of the ongoing ImmuneRACE study and from more than 1,000 subjects provided by 6 global collaborators. Sample metadata almost always included a de-identified subject ID, COVID-19 status, age in years and sex. Where HLA class I and class II types were available, the types were taken from metadata supplied by the sample provider, not from assay-based typing. The paper as a whole reports these results and caveats: The quantity of clinical and demographic metadata differed by source and by participant and was supplied without curation.

TCRbeta CDR3 regions were amplified from genomic DNA by means of the immunoSEQ Assay, a bias-controlled multiplex PCR. Regarding the original processing steps: Within the assay, amplification of reference gene primers was used to estimate how many nucleated cells each sample contained. To quantify the absolute abundance of each unique TCRbeta CDR3 rearrangement, sequence reads were collapsed and filtered. Productive Simpson clonality was computed per sample as the square root of Simpson's diversity index over productive rearrangements. The table was pulled from immuneACCESS by TCRdb, which kept in-frame rearrangements only. Such tables lose some clones; where checked, under half of the loss comes from unresolved V genes, and the rest has no known cause. V and J calls and clone size are given by that table; D and trimming were obtained from the DNA. This sample lists 80,000 to 100,000 clones; approximately 90% were detected once. 1.7% of the sample is in the top ten clones.

A note on this clone: Its antigen target is currently unknown. Base qualities were left out, and no much larger clone turns up one base away.

The CDR3 goes from the cysteine to the phenylalanine over 16 residues. Just the 48-base CDR3 DNA is kept, in frame starting at base 1. The V end gives up 4 bases and the J end 9 bases, leaving 11 bases in the junction not matched to a gene. CDR1 SGHDT and CDR2 YYEEEE were looked up in the germline V gene. Each collaborating institution followed its own protocols to collect whole blood in K2EDTA tubes. For TCRbeta analysis, collaborator samples were shipped as frozen whole blood, as isolated PBMCs, or as DNA extracted from either sample type. Specimen: peripheral blood. This clonotype originated in a man in his 60s with acute or convalescent COVID-19. Recombination connected TRBV5-6 to TRBJ1-6, and TRBD1 aligns with 9 junction nucleotides. In nucleotides, the sequence is TGTGCCAGCAGCGATCATCCGGGACAGGGCGGTTCACCCCTCCACTTT. This is translated as CASSDHPGQGGSPLHF.